The source of this TCR beta chain is a study of radiation and T cells in renal cell carcinoma. Time point meaning: blood 2 weeks post-SBRT. Treatment denoted: 15 Gy SBRT to primary tumor, nephrectomy 4 weeks later. Clear cell pathology was present in this patient's renal cell carcinoma. The CDR3 runs to 15 residues. V lost 0 bases, J lost 7 bases, and 4 bases stayed unmatched. Germline CDR1 is SGHRS and CDR2 is YFSETQ. Assay: immunoSEQ multiplex PCR; the TCRdb copy retains only in-frame clones and omits some. This repertoire shows some 150,000 clones, roughly 87% found once; its top ten account for over 10%.

The chain employs TRBV5-1 and TRBJ1-4; 9 nucleotides line up with TRBD1. The sequence was collected from a woman aged 45-65 years with renal cell carcinoma. The material sequenced was blood, taken from a patient whose treatment included radiotherapy and nephrectomy. The CDR3: CASSLEGQGGEKLFF. In DNA, the CDR3 is TGCGCCAGCAGCTTGGAGGGACAGGGAGGTGAAAAACTGTTTTTT. The whole variable domain, remainder taken from reference TRBV5-1 and TRBJ1-4, is KAGVTQTPRYLIKTRGQQVTLSCSPISGHRSVSWYQQTPGQGLQFLFEYFSETQRNKGNFPGRFSGRQFSNSRSEMNVSTLELGDSALYLCASSLEGQGGEKLFFGSGTQLSVL.